One and the same sample provided the 4 T cell receptor beta chains below, sequenced in a study of OX40 agonist ivuxolimab in advanced cancers. The repertoire was sequenced with immunoSEQ multiplex PCR; TCRdb's copy has only in-frame clones and lacks some. Of tens of thousands of clones in the sample, roughly 80% were seen once. The starting material was CD4+ or CD8+ T cells sorted from blood, obtained in a trial of the OX40 agonist ivuxolimab. The receptors originated from an adult with an advanced solid tumor such as melanoma, head and neck, liver or kidney cancer.

This clone was seen a single time. The chain joins TRBV7-9 to TRBJ2-3; D remains unclear. The CDR3 sequence is 18 residues long. V was cut by 1 base and J by 0 bases, with 17 bases left in between. CDR1 is SEHNR, CDR2 FQNEAQ, per germline (reference sequence). CDR3 region: CASSLVAPTLTSTDTQYF. The CDR3, as DNA: TGTGCCAGCAGCTTAGTTGCCCCGACCCTCACTAGCACAGATACGCAGTATTTT.

V is TRBV4-2 and J is TRBJ2-5; 7 bases agree with TRBD2. There are 16 residues in the CDR3. With V trimmed by 4 bases and J by 3 bases, 11 bases remained unmatched. Germline CDR1 is LGHNA and CDR2 is YNFKEQ. The CDR3 DNA follows: TGTGCCAGCAGCCGGGGGGGAGCGGGAAGCGAAGAGACCCAGTACTTC. Amino acids: CASSRGGAGSEETQYF.

The chain links TRBV27 to TRBJ2-5; D unresolved. The DNA end favors TRBJ2-7, so the J call may be wrong. This CDR3 has 12 amino acids. CDR1 and CDR2 (germline): MNHEY, SMNVEV (reference sequence). The DNA for the CDR3 is TGTGCCAGCAGTTCCCCAAGCTACGAGCAGTACTTC. It encodes CASSSPSYEQYF.

V is TRBV9 and J is TRBJ2-7; D is perhaps TRBD2 (5 bases). Trimming left V 10 bases short and J 2 bases short, with 16 bases between. The CDR3 sequence is 13 residues long. CDR1 is SGDLS, CDR2 YYNGEE, per germline. This CDR3 reads CASPRGPTYEQYF. In DNA, the CDR3 is TGTGCCTCTCCCCGCGGGCCTACCTACGAGCAGTACTTC.